This is a list of T cell receptor beta chains from one sample in a study of blood T cell repertoires in COVID-19. The table came from immunoSEQ multiplex PCR; TCRdb's copy has only in-frame clones and leaves some out. The top ten hold roughly three fifths of the sample, which has roughly 40,000 clones, 85% to 90% seen once. The source material was peripheral blood. The source of these receptors is a man between 65 and 85 years old with acute or convalescent COVID-19. The conserved cysteine and the conserved F or W are not part of the CDR3 here. A D gene is named only where the DNA matches it firmly.

D gene: NA; V gene: TRBV25-1; J gene: TRBJ2-7; CDR3 protein: ASSEYSGKDMGEQY
D gene: NA; V gene: TRBV7-2; J gene: TRBJ1-6; CDR3 protein: ASSLPRPASPLH
D gene: TRBD1; V gene: TRBV5-6; J gene: TRBJ1-2; CDR3 protein: ASSSFRDRGLTRYGYT
D gene: TRBD1; V gene: TRBV14; J gene: TRBJ2-7; CDR3 protein: ASSQDSQGSPYEQY
D gene: NA; V gene: TRBV7-2; J gene: TRBJ2-3; CDR3 protein: ASSQFTDTQY
D gene: NA; V gene: TRBV5-4; J gene: TRBJ2-4; CDR3 protein: ASSSDSSLAKNIQY
D gene: TRBD1; V gene: TRBV4-1; J gene: TRBJ2-1; CDR3 protein: ASSAPGQGKNEQF
D gene: TRBD2; V gene: TRBV5-4; J gene: TRBJ2-3; CDR3 protein: ASSIGTSGTDTQY
D gene: NA; V gene: TRBV10-2; J gene: TRBJ1-5; CDR3 protein: ASRTDNQPQH
D gene: TRBD1; V gene: TRBV7-3; J gene: TRBJ2-2; CDR3 protein: ASSTQGADTGELF
D gene: TRBD1; V gene: TRBV25-1; J gene: TRBJ1-1; CDR3 protein: ASRAQGTNTEAF
D gene: TRBD1; V gene: TRBV5-1; J gene: TRBJ1-2; CDR3 protein: ASSQADREVGYT
D gene: NA; V gene: TRBV9; J gene: TRBJ2-7; CDR3 protein: ASSAGLLSSYEQY
D gene: NA; V gene: TRBV7-2; J gene: TRBJ1-2; CDR3 protein: ASSLVSSGDNGYT
D gene: NA; V gene: TRBV7-2; J gene: TRBJ1-1; CDR3 protein: ASSLARLTEAF
D gene: NA; V gene: TRBV2; J gene: TRBJ1-4; CDR3 protein: ASSDPRVYEKLF
D gene: TRBD1; V gene: TRBV7-2; J gene: TRBJ2-3; CDR3 protein: ASSPGTGSSTDTQY
D gene: NA; V gene: TRBV7-9; J gene: TRBJ1-1; CDR3 protein: ASSPYNTGRNTEAF
D gene: TRBD2; V gene: TRBV7-7; J gene: TRBJ2-1; CDR3 protein: ASSLGLAGYNEQF
D gene: NA; V gene: TRBV9; J gene: TRBJ1-5; CDR3 protein: ASSPEGVGQPQH
D gene: TRBD2; V gene: TRBV14; J gene: TRBJ2-1; CDR3 protein: ASSQQTSGMNEQF
D gene: TRBD1; V gene: TRBV5-1; J gene: TRBJ2-3; CDR3 protein: ASSSSGTGVVNTQY
D gene: NA; V gene: TRBV5-1; J gene: TRBJ1-1; CDR3 protein: ASRGSWNTEAF
D gene: TRBD2; V gene: TRBV20-1; J gene: TRBJ2-2; CDR3 protein: SASDSGGMGGELF
D gene: NA; V gene: TRBV6-4; J gene: TRBJ1-1; CDR3 protein: ASSDEEGTEAF
D gene: NA; V gene: TRBV6-1; J gene: TRBJ1-2; CDR3 protein: ASSDLARGEGYT
D gene: NA; V gene: TRBV5-6; J gene: TRBJ1-3; CDR3 protein: ASSSGINSGNTIY
D gene: TRBD1; V gene: TRBV30; J gene: TRBJ1-5; CDR3 protein: AWSIGTGGSGNQPQH
D gene: TRBD2; V gene: TRBV7-9; J gene: TRBJ2-3; CDR3 protein: ASSRLAGDTDTQY
D gene: NA; V gene: TRBV12-5; J gene: TRBJ2-3; CDR3 protein: ASGLRDTQY
D gene: TRBD1; V gene: TRBV14; J gene: TRBJ1-6; CDR3 protein: ASSLLRDRGYHSPLH
D gene: NA; V gene: TRBV5-6; J gene: TRBJ2-3; CDR3 protein: ASSLVVAADGTQY
D gene: NA; V gene: TRBV20-1; J gene: TRBJ2-2; CDR3 protein: SASRAGRGDTGELF
D gene: NA; V gene: TRBV5-1; J gene: TRBJ1-1; CDR3 protein: ASSLRDRGEAF